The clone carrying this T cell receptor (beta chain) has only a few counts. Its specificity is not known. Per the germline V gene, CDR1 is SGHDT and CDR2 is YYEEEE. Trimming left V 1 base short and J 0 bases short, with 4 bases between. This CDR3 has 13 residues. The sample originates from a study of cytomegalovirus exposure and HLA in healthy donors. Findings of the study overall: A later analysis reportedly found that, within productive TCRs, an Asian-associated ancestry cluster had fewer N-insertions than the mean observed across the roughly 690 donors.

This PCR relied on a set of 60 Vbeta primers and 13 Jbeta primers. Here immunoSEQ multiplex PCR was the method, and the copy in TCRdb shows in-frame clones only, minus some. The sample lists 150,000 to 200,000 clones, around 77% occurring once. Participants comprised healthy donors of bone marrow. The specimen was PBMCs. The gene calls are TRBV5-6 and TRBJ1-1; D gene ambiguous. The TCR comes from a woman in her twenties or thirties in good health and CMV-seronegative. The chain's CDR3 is CASSLRVNTEAFF. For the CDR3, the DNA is TGTGCCAGCAGCTTGCGGGTGAACACTGAAGCTTTCTTT. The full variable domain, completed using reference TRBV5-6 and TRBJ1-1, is DAGVTQSPTHLIKTRGQQVTLRCSPKSGHDTVSWYQQALGQGPQFIFQYYEEEERQRGNFPDRFSGHQFPNYSSELNVNALLLGDSALYLCASSLRVNTEAFFGQGTRLTVV.